This T cell receptor beta chain was observed in a study of shared clonotypes between healthy human individuals. Study-wide results and limits: Though the depth was large, rarefaction showed that sorted-subset sequencing was incomplete.

Under the authors' procedure: In the immunoSEQ data, sequences were junction-only and lacked quality scores, so filtering differed. Profiled with immunoSEQ multiplex PCR; TCRdb holds only in-frame clones, not every one. Clone size and the V and J calls come from that table; the DNA yielded D and trimming. The data show around 600,000 clones, about 95% seen once. This CDR3 has 14 amino acids. CDR1 MDHEN and CDR2 SYDVKM come from the germline V gene. Trimming took 1 base from V and 2 from J, leaving 8 bases between them. For this clone: The antigen is not known.

CD45RO negativity and positive selection for CCR7 defined naive CD8 cells, a population that excluded terminally differentiated effector memory CD45RA+ cells. Free of recent acute infections or vaccinations, the donors were healthy HIV-negative adults. This clonotype was obtained from a woman younger than 45 in good health. Sequencing used naive CD8+ T cells sorted from blood. V gene TRBV28 combines with J gene TRBJ2-5, with D possibly being TRBD1 (5 bases). The CDR3 sequence is CASSLYPGQETQYF. The CDR3 coding sequence is TGTGCCAGCAGTTTATACCCAGGGCAAGAGACCCAGTACTTC.